Listed below are T cell receptor beta chains from one sample, sequenced in a study of blood T cell repertoires in COVID-19. TCRdb's copy holds only in-frame clones and misses some; the assay was immunoSEQ multiplex PCR. Of approximately 45,000 clones listed, approximately 87% were seen once; the top ten hold nearly 4%. The sequenced sample consisted of peripheral blood. The origin of the receptors is a man in his forties or fifties with COVID-19, enrolled during active disease. CDR3s leave out the opening cysteine and the closing phenylalanine or tryptophan. Clone size is shown for a subset of rows, as once, few, many or a class of expanded clone.

size: -; V: TRBV10-3; length: 13; J: TRBJ2-1; CDR3: AEPALSGSSNEQF
size: -; V: TRBV30; length: 11; J: TRBJ2-7; CDR3: AAAGDRGYEQY
size: -; V: TRBV6-5; length: 13; J: TRBJ2-3; CDR3: ASSARAQVADTQY
size: -; V: TRBV12-5; length: 13; J: TRBJ2-7; CDR3: ASGSVRDSSYEQY
size: -; V: TRBV28; length: 13; J: TRBJ2-6; CDR3: ASSLNSVGANVLT
size: -; V: TRBV5-4; length: 13; J: TRBJ2-5; CDR3: ASSKSRGDQETQY
size: -; V: TRBV9; length: 11; J: TRBJ1-2; CDR3: ASSVGTGFYIT
size: -; V: TRBV5-1; length: 11; J: TRBJ2-7; CDR3: ASSLVGDYEQY
size: -; V: TRBV29-1; length: 12; J: TRBJ1-2; CDR3: SVEVGQGGYGYT
size: -; V: TRBV6-5; length: 10; J: TRBJ1-2; CDR3: ASSSEAYGYT
size: -; V: TRBV3-1/TRBV3-2; length: 13; J: TRBJ2-5; CDR3: ASSQAAGPQETQY
size: -; V: TRBV11-2; length: 13; J: TRBJ2-6; CDR3: ASSRGGPGANVLT
size: few; V: TRBV3-1/TRBV3-2; length: 13; J: TRBJ1-1; CDR3: ASSQEGGASTEAF
size: -; V: TRBV5-4; length: 12; J: TRBJ2-3; CDR3: ASSLSTGRDTQY
size: -; V: TRBV5-4; length: 11; J: TRBJ1-1; CDR3: ASSLGRSGEDF
size: once; V: TRBV6-5; length: 13; J: TRBJ1-6; CDR3: ASRPGQHYNSPLH
size: once; V: TRBV29-1; length: 12; J: TRBJ2-5; CDR3: SVELGTAQETQY
size: -; V: TRBV5-1; length: 14; J: TRBJ2-1; CDR3: ASSPSRLTDYNEQF